These T cell receptor beta chains were read from a single sample in a study of blood T cells in healthy people across ages. TCRdb redid the calling of the 5' RACE reads with MiXCR, one entry per CDR3 protein. The sample contains around 780,000 distinct CDR3 sequences, more than 50% of which appear only once. The specimen was blood. These receptors originate from a man aged 35-49 years in good health. The CDR3 runs from the conserved cysteine through the conserved F or W. Fields, in order: J gene, clone size, D gene, V gene, CDR3 protein, CDR3 DNA. D genes are given only for firm matches. The listing skips clone size in some rows; elsewhere it reads once, few, many or a size class.

>TRBJ2-5|few|.|TRBV7-2
CASSYIQETQYF
TGTGCCAGCAGTTATATACAAGAGACCCAGTACTTC
>TRBJ2-5|few|TRBD1|TRBV6-2/TRBV6-3
CASTLLGTGETQYF
TGTGCCAGCACCCTACTGGGGACAGGAGAGACCCAGTACTTC
>TRBJ2-1|.|.|TRBV2
CASSGLTFGNEQFF
TGTGCCAGCAGTGGTCTAACTTTCGGCAATGAGCAGTTCTTC
>TRBJ2-6|.|.|TRBV15
CATSRGASGASVLTF
TGTGCCACCAGCAGAGGAGCGTCTGGGGCCAGCGTCCTGACTTTC
>TRBJ1-6|many|.|TRBV20-1
CSAFREGRNSPLHF
TGCAGTGCTTTCCGGGAGGGGCGGAATTCACCCCTCCACTTT
>TRBJ1-5|.|.|TRBV7-2
CASSPTHRAQPQHF
TGTGCCAGCAGCCCGACTCACCGGGCACAGCCCCAGCATTTT
>TRBJ1-2|.|.|TRBV28
CATKTHNYGCTF
.
>TRBJ1-2|many|TRBD1|TRBV12-3/TRBV12-4
CASSPGTGYGYTF
TGTGCCAGCAGCCCCGGGACAGGGTATGGCTACACCTTC
>TRBJ2-2|.|TRBD2|TRBV3-1
CATSGLAGLGELFF
TGTGCCACCTCGGGACTAGCGGGGTTAGGGGAGCTGTTTTTT
>TRBJ2-3|few|.|TRBV20-1
CSALTDTQYF
TGCAGTGCCCTCACAGATACGCAGTATTTT
>TRBJ2-5|.|.|TRBV29-1
CSVGWTAQETQYF
TGCAGCGTTGGCTGGACAGCCCAAGAGACCCAGTACTTC
>TRBJ2-5|.|.|TRBV20-1
CSASWFRGGQETQYF
TGCAGTGCTAGTTGGTTCAGGGGTGGACAAGAGACCCAGTACTTC
>TRBJ1-6|.|.|TRBV4-3
CASSQGGQANSPLHF
TGCGCCAGCAGCCAAGGAGGCCAGGCAAATTCACCCCTCCACTTT
>TRBJ1-5|.|TRBD1|TRBV20-1
CSASGQGERQPQHF
TGCAGTGCTAGTGGACAGGGAGAACGTCAGCCCCAGCATTTT
>TRBJ1-2|.|.|TRBV2
CASSEILYGYTF
TGTGCCAGCAGTGAAATACTCTATGGCTACACCTTC
>TRBJ2-1|.|TRBD2|TRBV4-2
CASSQTSVSYNEQFF
TGTGCCAGCAGCCAGACTAGCGTCTCCTACAATGAGCAGTTCTTC
>TRBJ2-5|few|.|TRBV15
CATARDTQETQYF
TGTGCCACCGCCCGGGACACCCAAGAGACCCAGTACTTC
>TRBJ1-6|.|.|TRBV7-2
CASSLAGIVDSPLHF
TGTGCCAGCAGCTTAGCCGGCATTGTCGATTCACCCCTCCACTTT
>TRBJ2-1|.|TRBD1|TRBV29-1
CSASGTAKTQFF
TGCAGCGCCTCAGGGACAGCAAAGACCCAGTTCTTC
>TRBJ2-6|.|TRBD1|TRBV4-3
CASSHRGTGANVLTF
TGCGCCAGCAGCCACAGGGGGACTGGGGCCAACGTCCTGACTTTC
>TRBJ2-4|.|.|TRBV20-1
CSAKMTSTAPQYF
TGCAGTGCTAAAATGACTAGTACGGCGCCCCAGTACTTC
>TRBJ2-5|few|.|TRBV10-3
CAIKSLDQETQYF
TGTGCCATCAAAAGCCTAGACCAAGAGACCCAGTACTTC
>TRBJ2-1|.|.|TRBV12-3/TRBV12-4
CASSATGTNYNEQFF
TGTGCCAGCAGTGCAACCGGGACAAACTACAATGAGCAGTTCTTC
>TRBJ1-2|few|.|TRBV7-2
CASSLEGRPFHGYTF
TGTGCCAGCAGCTTAGAGGGCAGGCCGTTTCATGGCTACACCTTC
>TRBJ2-1|.|TRBD2|TRBV7-9
CASSYKAGLPSNEQFF
TGTGCCAGCAGTTACAAAGCGGGACTACCCTCCAATGAGCAGTTCTTC
>TRBJ1-1|.|.|TRBV7-2
CASSLMEPGTEAFF
TGTGCCAGCAGCTTAATGGAACCGGGCACTGAAGCTTTCTTT
>TRBJ1-2|.|.|TRBV7-3
CASSTDRGYGYTF
TGTGCCAGCAGCACGGACCGGGGCTATGGCTACACCTTC
>TRBJ2-7|many|.|TRBV7-2
CASSLGLGGSQYEQYF
TGTGCCAGCAGCTTAGGTCTGGGGGGCTCCCAATACGAGCAGTACTTC
>TRBJ1-6|.|TRBD1|TRBV12-3/TRBV12-4
CASNTGTGGSPLHF
TGTGCCAGCAACACCGGGACAGGGGGATCACCCCTCCACTTT
>TRBJ2-5|.|.|TRBV5-1
CASSLLSGVQETQYF
TGCGCCAGCAGCTTGCTTTCGGGGGTCCAAGAGACCCAGTACTTC
>TRBJ2-3|.|TRBD2|TRBV20-1
CSARGTGGTSGLTDTQYF
TGCAGTGCTAGAGGCACAGGGGGGACTAGCGGACTCACAGATACGCAGTATTTT
>TRBJ2-7|.|TRBD2|TRBV13
CASSLGLAGTSSYEQYF
TGTGCCAGCAGCCTCGGACTAGCGGGGACGAGCTCCTACGAGCAGTACTTC
>TRBJ2-5|.|.|TRBV2
CASSEERPRVYF
TGTGCCAGCAGTGAAGAACGGCCGCGGGTGTACTTC
>TRBJ2-4|.|TRBD2|TRBV7-2
CASSIAGGAVDIQYF
TGTGCCAGCAGCATAGCGGGGGGGGCCGTTGACATTCAGTACTTC
>TRBJ2-4|.|.|TRBV7-3
CASSLNTWSQENKYF
TGTGCCAGCAGCTTAAATACTTGGTCACAGGAGAACAAGTACTTC
>TRBJ2-2|.|TRBD2|TRBV5-4
CASSLKRGGRRRNTGELFF
TGTGCCAGCAGCCTAAAGCGGGGGGGCCGACGTCGGAACACCGGGGAGCTGTTTTTT
>TRBJ2-1|.|.|TRBV28
CASSLTTLGRYNEQFF
TGTGCCAGCAGTTTGACGACACTTGGCCGCTACAATGAGCAGTTCTTC
>TRBJ2-5|.|.|TRBV7-9
CASSTSRLGETQYF
TGTGCCAGCAGCACCAGTAGGCTAGGGGAGACCCAGTACTTC
>TRBJ1-5|.|TRBD1|TRBV7-2
CASSSQGSQPQHF
TGTGCCAGCAGTTCACAGGGGAGTCAGCCCCAGCATTTT
>TRBJ2-5|.|.|TRBV7-9
CASSFDETQYF
TGTGCCAGCAGCTTTGACGAGACCCAGTACTTC
>TRBJ1-2|.|.|TRBV4-3
CASSQDWGGLGGYTF
TGCGCCAGCAGCCAAGATTGGGGGGGTTTGGGTGGCTACACCTTC
>TRBJ2-7|many|.|TRBV27
CASSLTGRDKEEQYF
TGTGCCAGCAGTTTAACGGGCAGGGATAAGGAGGAGCAGTACTTC
>TRBJ2-7|few|.|TRBV7-2
CASSLGAAIYEQYF
TGTGCCAGCAGCCTCGGAGCGGCGATCTACGAGCAGTACTTC
>TRBJ2-4|few|.|TRBV4-1
CASSQVQPEWDIQYF
TGCGCCAGCAGCCAAGTTCAACCCGAATGGGACATTCAGTACTTC
>TRBJ2-1|.|.|TRBV11-3
CASHRSGYPTFLNEQFF
TGTGCCAGCCACAGATCGGGCTATCCCACCTTTCTAAATGAGCAGTTCTTC
>TRBJ2-7|few|.|TRBV25-1
CATRWEGAYYEQYF
TGTGCCACCCGGTGGGAGGGGGCGTACTACGAGCAGTACTTC